This T cell receptor (beta chain) was recovered during a study of PD-L1 blockade in urothelial cancer. Study summary: Blood samples had a median of about 140,000 T cells, tens of thousands of unique TCRs, and clonality around 0.08.

Regarding this clone: Its antigen is not known.

As to time point: pretreatment peripheral blood. Sample numbers ranged from 1 to 8 per patient, encompassing pretreatment and on-treatment collections. Broader study findings: Durable-benefit patients showed greater tumor-associated blood clone expansion at 3 weeks.

Trimming stripped 2 bases from V and 1 base from J, with 13 bases between. Germline V gene sequence: CDR1 SGHRS, CDR2 YFSETQ. CDR3 length: 15 residues. Using immunoSEQ multiplex PCR, the repertoire was profiled, and TCRdb retains in-frame clones only, with some absent. Among approximately 50,000 clones listed, under 90% were seen once. The chain links TRBV5-1 to TRBJ2-7, with D possibly being TRBD1 (5 bases). This clonotype originated in a man between 65 and 80 years old with urothelial cancer. The sample consisted of PBMCs, taken around atezolizumab (anti-PD-L1) treatment. The CDR3 region has the DNA TGCGCCAGCAGCTTTGAAACCAGGGAATCCTACGAGCAGTACTTC. This encodes CASSFETRESYEQYF.